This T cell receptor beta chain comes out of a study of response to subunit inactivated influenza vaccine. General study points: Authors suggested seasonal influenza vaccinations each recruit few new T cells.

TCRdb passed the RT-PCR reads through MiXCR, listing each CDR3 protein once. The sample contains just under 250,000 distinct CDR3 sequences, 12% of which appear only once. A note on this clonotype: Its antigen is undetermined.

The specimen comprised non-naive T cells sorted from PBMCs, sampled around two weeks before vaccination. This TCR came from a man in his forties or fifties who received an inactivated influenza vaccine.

CDR3 sequence (DNA): TGTGCCAGCAGTTTATCGGCGAACATGAACACTGAAGCTTTCTTT. Protein product: CASSLSANMNTEAFF. V is TRBV28 and J is TRBJ1-1; D gene ambiguous. This CDR3 has 15 residues. The germline V and J ends were trimmed by 1 base and 0 bases, with 9 bases remaining between them. The germline V gene encodes CDR1 MDHEN and CDR2 SYDVKM. Full variable domain (missing parts from reference TRBV28 and TRBJ1-1): DVKVTQSSRYLVKRTGEKVFLECVQDMDHENMFWYRQDPGLGLRLIYFSYDVKMKEKGDIPEGYSVSREKKERFSLILESASTNQTSMYLCASSLSANMNTEAFFGQGTRLTVV.